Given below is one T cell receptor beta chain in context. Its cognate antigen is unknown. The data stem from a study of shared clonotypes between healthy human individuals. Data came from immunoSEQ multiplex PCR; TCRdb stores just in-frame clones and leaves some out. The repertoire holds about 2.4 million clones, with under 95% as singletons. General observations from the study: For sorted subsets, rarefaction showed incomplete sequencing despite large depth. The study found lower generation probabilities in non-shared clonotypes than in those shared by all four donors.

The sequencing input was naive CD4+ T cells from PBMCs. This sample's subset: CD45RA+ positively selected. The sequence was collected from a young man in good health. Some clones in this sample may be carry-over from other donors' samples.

Written as DNA, the CDR3 is TGTGCCAGCAGTTATGACCGGGGTCGGGGCTACACCTTC. This gives the protein CASSYDRGRGYTF. V is TRBV28 and J is TRBJ1-2, with unresolved D. V lost 4 bases to trimming and J lost 8 bases, with 14 bases between them. The CDR3 covers 13 residues. CDR1 is MDHEN and CDR2 is SYDVKM in the germline V gene.